This entry lists 6 T cell receptor beta chains sequenced from one sample in a study of blood T cell repertoires in COVID-19. Produced via immunoSEQ multiplex PCR; TCRdb's table is partial and in-frame only. The top ten clones hold roughly 14% of a sample with approximately 69,000 clones, about 84% of them seen once. The sequenced sample consisted of peripheral blood. The receptors were sampled from a man aged 50-59 years with COVID-19, enrolled during active disease.

V gene TRBV6-5 combines with J gene TRBJ2-3; TRBD2 is a possible D gene (5 bases). The CDR3 has 14 residues. Germline V lookup: CDR1 MNHEY, CDR2 SVGAGI. With 0 bases removed from V and 9 bases from J, the gap between germline ends came to 13 bases. The CDR3 spells CASSYSIPGTTQYF. The CDR3 DNA reads TGTGCCAGCAGTTACTCGATCCCGGGAACCACGCAGTATTTT.

The chain carries TRBV5-4 and TRBJ2-3; possibly TRBD2 for D (5 bases). The CDR3 totals 12 residues. V was pared by 2 bases and J by 6 bases, with 7 bases between. Germline V gene data show CDR1 as SGHNT and CDR2 as YYREEE (reference sequence). The CDR3 nucleotides read TGTGCCAGCAGCTTACTAGGGGATACGCAGTATTTT. Residues: CASSLLGDTQYF.

The chain has TRBV6-2 or TRBV6-3 and TRBJ2-4; no firm D call. Looked up from germline, CDR1 is MNHEY and CDR2 is SVGEGT. The CDR3 is 14 amino acids. Trimming left V 4 bases short and J 7 bases short, with 14 bases between. The CDR3 coding sequence is TGTGCCAGCAGTTTTTTGAGTGCCTTGAACATTCAGTACTTC. Protein sequence: CASSFLSALNIQYF.

The V and J genes are TRBV2 and TRBJ2-7; 7 positions match TRBD2. V lost 7 bases, J lost 4 bases, and 13 bases stayed unmatched. Germline CDR1 SNHLY, CDR2 FYNNEI. The CDR3 contains 15 residues. The CDR3 region is CASKAGTTYSYEQYF. CDR3 DNA: TGTGCCAGCAAGGCTGGGACTACTTATTCTTACGAGCAGTACTTC. Complete variable domain (other parts from reference TRBV2 and TRBJ2-7): EPEVTQTPSHQVTQMGQEVILRCVPISNHLYFYWYRQILGQKVEFLVSFYNNEISEKSEIFDDQFSVERPDGSNFTLKIRSTKLEDSAMYFCASKAGTTYSYEQYFGPGTRLTVT.

V and J are TRBV6-5 and TRBJ1-2; D is unclear. V lost 7 bases and J lost 3, with 12 bases in between. This CDR3 has 13 amino acids. Germline V gene lookup returns CDR1 MNHEY and CDR2 SVGAGI. The CDR3 nucleotides are TGTGCCAGCAAGGAGGTAGAGGACTATGGCTACACCTTC. Translating gives CASKEVEDYGYTF.

This chain uses TRBV9 with TRBJ2-1; D is perhaps TRBD2 (6 bases). V dropped 0 bases and J dropped 0 bases, with 10 bases sitting between them. Germline V gene lookup returns CDR1 SGDLS and CDR2 YYNGEE. The CDR3 contains 16 residues. CDR3 in amino acids: CASSVDGGGSYNEQFF. CDR3 DNA sequence: TGTGCCAGCAGCGTAGACGGGGGAGGCTCCTACAATGAGCAGTTCTTC.